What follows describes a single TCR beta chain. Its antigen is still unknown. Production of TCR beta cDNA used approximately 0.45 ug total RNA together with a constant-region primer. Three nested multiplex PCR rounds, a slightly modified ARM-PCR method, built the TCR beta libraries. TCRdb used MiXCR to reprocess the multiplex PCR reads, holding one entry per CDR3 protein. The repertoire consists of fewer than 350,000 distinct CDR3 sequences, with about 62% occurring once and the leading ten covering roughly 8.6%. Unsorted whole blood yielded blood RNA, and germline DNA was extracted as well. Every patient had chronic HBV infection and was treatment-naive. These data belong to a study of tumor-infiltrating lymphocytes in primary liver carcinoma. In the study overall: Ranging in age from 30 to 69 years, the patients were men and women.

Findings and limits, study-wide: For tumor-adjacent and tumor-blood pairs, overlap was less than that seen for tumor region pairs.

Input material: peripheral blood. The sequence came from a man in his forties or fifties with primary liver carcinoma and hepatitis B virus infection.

CDR3 in amino acids: CSARDPSGIGETQYF. DNA of the CDR3: TGCAGTGCTAGAGATCCCAGCGGGATAGGAGAGACCCAGTACTTC. This rearrangement joins TRBV20-1 to TRBJ2-5, with 7 bases aligning to TRBD2. CDR1 is DFQATT, CDR2 SNEGSKA, per germline (reference sequence). The CDR3 is 15 amino acids. The J segment lost 4 bases and the V segment lost 0 bases, leaving 8 bases of the junction unmatched.